This T cell receptor (beta chain) is from a study of T cells in Graves' hyperthyroidism and ophthalmopathy. The study's findings and limits: Clonotypes that were expanded in thyroid above 0.001 mostly appeared in blood too. Ophthalmopathy was separated from stable hyperthyroidism by a 13 V-J model.

At least 3 on the Clinical Activity Score was recorded for ophthalmopathy patients, who also had NOSPECS grade at least 4 and duration under 3 months. Uncontrolled infection, other autoimmune disease, pregnancy or lactation disqualified patients from enrolment. This CDR3 has 15 amino acids. Trimming took 5 bases from V and 4 from J; bases not matched to a gene: 5. With regard to this clonotype: The antigen is not known.

TCR beta CDR3 sequences were amplified from RNA transcripts. The study used the HTBI primer set for a first-round RT-PCR of the TCR CDR3. Using its own MiXCR run on the multiplex PCR reads, TCRdb lists one record per CDR3 protein. The sample includes under 550,000 distinct CDR3 sequences, nearly 20% of them seen just once. The sequenced sample consisted of blood. This clonotype was obtained from a middle-aged man with Graves' ophthalmopathy. The V call is TRBV12-3 or TRBV12-4, the J call TRBJ2-5, with 12 bases fitting TRBD1. The CDR3 nucleotides are TGTGCCAGCAGTGTCGGGACAGGGGGCAGAGAGACCCAGTACTTC. This sequence encodes CASSVGTGGRETQYF.